This entry lists 15 T cell receptor beta chains sequenced from one sample in a study of cytomegalovirus exposure and HLA in healthy donors. The primer mix had 60 Vbeta and 13 Jbeta primers. Using immunoSEQ multiplex PCR, the repertoire was profiled, and TCRdb retains in-frame clones only, with some absent. Here the sample spans about 160,000 clones, approximately 80% being singletons. Sequencing was done on a sample of PBMCs. These receptors all stem from a man aged 18-30 years in good health and CMV-seropositive.

The chain uses TRBV10-3 and TRBJ1-3; the D gene is possibly TRBD1 (6 bases). Trimming shortened V by 6 bases and J by 4 bases, and 13 bases separated the two germline ends. Germline assignment: CDR1 ENHRY and CDR2 SYGVKD. This CDR3 spans 14 amino acids. In DNA, the CDR3 is TGTGCCATCAGCCCAGGGGAGAGGGGAAACACCATATATTTT. Protein sequence: CAISPGERGNTIYF.

This clone came up once. This chain joins TRBV29-1 and TRBJ1-1; weak D call: TRBD1 (6 bases). CDR1 and CDR2 from the germline V gene are SQVTM and ANQGSEA. The CDR3 spans 12 residues. V lost 6 bases and J lost 1, with 9 bases in between. CDR3: CSVTDRNTEAFF. The CDR3 DNA reads as TGCAGCGTAACGGACAGGAACACTGAAGCTTTCTTT.

CDR3 bases: TGTGCCAGCAGTTACTTGTCGCAGGGGTCTGGAAACACCATATATTTT. Protein: CASSYLSQGSGNTIYF. J is TRBJ1-3 and V is TRBV6-5, with D tentatively TRBD1 (6 bases). This CDR3 is 16 amino acids long. The V gene lost 1 base and the J gene lost 1 base, with 11 bases spanning the gap. CDR1 and CDR2 (germline): MNHEY, SVGAGI.

The chain carries TRBV11-2 and TRBJ2-5; D is perhaps TRBD1 (5 bases). The J call is in doubt because the DNA end fits TRBJ2-7 better. In germline, CDR1 is SGHAT, CDR2 FQNNGV. The CDR3 extends over 15 amino acids. CDR3 protein: CASSLGLQVNYEQYF. Written as DNA, the CDR3 is TGTGCCAGCAGCTTAGGTCTACAGGTGAACTACGAGCAGTACTTC.

This chain links TRBV6-4 with TRBJ2-3; 8 bases line up with TRBD1. This CDR3 contains 17 residues. From germline, CDR1 is MRHNA and CDR2 SNTAGT. V was clipped by 5 bases and J by 4 bases; unmatched bases: 14. The CDR3 here is CASSRDGRQGTSDTQYF. The CDR3, as DNA: TGTGCCAGCAGTCGGGACGGCAGACAGGGGACGTCAGATACGCAGTATTTT.

The chain links TRBV6-5 to TRBJ2-1; no clear D. Germline V gene data show CDR1 as MNHEY and CDR2 as SVGAGI. Trimming shortened V by 2 bases and J by 1 base, and 9 bases separated the two germline ends. The CDR3 runs 15 residues. The CDR3 DNA reads as TGTGCCAGCAGTTACGGCCCGACTTCCTACAATGAGCAGTTCTTC. This gives the protein CASSYGPTSYNEQFF.

V gene TRBV10-3 combines with J gene TRBJ2-7; TRBD2 matches 7 bases. CDR3 length equals 15 residues. Germline-derived CDR1 and CDR2 are ENHRY and SYGVKD. V dropped 6 bases and J dropped 1; count of bases not matched to a gene: 9. The CDR3 reads CAISGTSDESYEQYF. CDR3 coding DNA: TGTGCCATCAGCGGAACTAGCGATGAGTCCTACGAGCAGTACTTC.

The chain carries TRBV7-2 and TRBJ1-1; 12 positions agree with TRBD1. The trim removed 8 bases at V and 10 bases at J, leaving 8 bases unmatched. The CDR3 has 13 residues. Germline CDR1 reads SGHTA; CDR2 reads FQGNSA. The CDR3 here is CASGRDRGRGAFF. The DNA of the CDR3 is TGTGCCAGCGGACGGGACAGGGGGCGCGGAGCTTTCTTT.

This clone showed up just once. V and J are TRBV18 and TRBJ2-1; maybe TRBD2 (5 bases). CDR1 and CDR2 (germline): KGHSH, LQKENI. Deletions cut 5 bases from V and 7 bases from J, with 18 bases between. This CDR3 has 15 residues. This CDR3 is CASSGPAGLGNEQFF. CDR3 nucleotide sequence: TGTGCCAGCTCAGGCCCGGCGGGCCTGGGGAATGAGCAGTTCTTC.

The J gene is TRBJ2-7, the V gene TRBV7-9; 7 bases line up with TRBD1. The germline CDR1 and CDR2 sequences are SEHNR and FQNEAQ (reference sequence). The CDR3 covers 16 residues. J was trimmed by 2 bases and V by 0 bases; bases with no gene match: 7. CDR3 in amino acids: CASSLATGARAYEQYF. CDR3 coding DNA: TGTGCCAGCAGCTTAGCTACAGGGGCAAGGGCCTACGAGCAGTACTTC.

With respect to this clone: The CDR3 does not end in the conserved phenylalanine or tryptophan, so this is likely a read error. The chain couples TRBV10-2 to TRBJ1-6, with D unclear. CDR1 and CDR2 from the germline V gene are WSHSY and SAAADI. There are 13 residues in the CDR3. V shed 7 bases and J shed 7 bases, with 11 bases lying between them. CDR3 in amino acids: CASKGGENSPLHL. In DNA, the CDR3 is TGCGCCAGCAAAGGAGGAGAAAATTCACCCCTCCACCTT.

This clone has more than one count but fewer than ten. This chain links TRBV28 with TRBJ2-5, with a possible D match to TRBD2 (6 bases). The V gene's germline CDR1 is MDHEN and CDR2 SYDVKM. V dropped 2 bases and J dropped 3 bases, with 7 bases sitting between them. The CDR3 consists of 13 residues. Here the CDR3 reads CASSLGTEETQYF. In DNA form, the CDR3 reads TGTGCCAGCAGTTTAGGGACTGAAGAGACCCAGTACTTC.

The chain employs TRBV6-5 and TRBJ2-1, with TRBD2 identical over 10 bases. This CDR3 is 15 amino acids long. With 3 bases clipped from V and 6 bases from J, the junction kept 5 bases outside the gene matches. Germline V gene lookup returns CDR1 MNHEY and CDR2 SVGAGI. The CDR3 DNA reads TGTGCCAGCAGTTATTCGCTAGCGGGGGCCAATGAGCAGTTCTTC. Translating gives CASSYSLAGANEQFF.

The genes are TRBV7-6 and TRBJ1-5; D unresolved. CDR3 length equals 13 residues. Per germline, CDR1 SGHVS and CDR2 FNYEAQ. Deletions cut 5 bases from V and 5 bases from J, with 10 bases between. The CDR3 DNA reads TGTGCCAGCAGCCTAAATTCGGATCAGCCCCAGCATTTT. Its translation is CASSLNSDQPQHF.

The chain couples TRBV7-2 to TRBJ1-5; no definite D call. CDR1 is SGHTA, CDR2 FQGNSA, per germline. CDR3 length equals 13 residues. The V end was cut by 3 bases, the J end by 11 bases, with 14 bases between. CDR3 sequence reads: CASSFLVPGAQHF. CDR3 bases: TGTGCCAGCAGCTTTCTGGTACCGGGAGCCCAGCATTTT.